The 26 T cell receptor beta chains below all came from one sample that was sequenced in a study of Graves' ophthalmopathy and Graves' hyperthyroidism. Amplified material comprised TCR beta CDR3 regions derived from RNA transcripts. First-round RT-PCR relied on HTBI primers, and a second-round multiplex PCR came next. TCRdb recomputed calls from the multiplex PCR reads with MiXCR, one row per CDR3 protein. The repertoire includes roughly 400,000 distinct CDR3 sequences, 17% of them detected once, and 2% to 3% sits in the top ten. The specimen sequenced was peripheral blood. The receptors stem from an adult woman with stable Graves' hyperthyroidism.

This clonotype was found many times. The chain uses TRBV12-3 or TRBV12-4 and TRBJ1-5, with D hard to call. The CDR3 totals 13 residues. V was trimmed by 3 bases and J by 3 bases, leaving 6 bases between them. The CDR3 region is CASSFQANQPQHF. The CDR3 nucleotides are TGTGCCAGCAGTTTCCAGGCCAATCAGCCCCAGCATTTT.

In its sample, this clonotype was seen many times. V and J are TRBV30 and TRBJ2-5; 12 bases fit TRBD2. From germline, CDR1 is GTSNPN and CDR2 SVGIG (reference sequence). The CDR3 sequence is 14 residues long. Trimming at V came to 4 bases and at J to 5 bases, leaving 5 bases not matched to a gene. In nucleotides, the CDR3 is TGTGCCTGGACGCTAGCGGGAGGGTCGGAGACCCAGTACTTC. This codes for CAWTLAGGSETQYF. Using reference TRBV30 and TRBJ2-5 for the parts outside the CDR3, the full variable domain is SQTIHQWPATLVQPVGSPLSLECTVEGTSNPNLYWYRQAAGRGLQLLFYSVGIGQISSEVPQNLSASRPQDRQFILSSKKLLLSDSGFYLCAWTLAGGSETQYFGPGTRLLVL.

This clonotype showed up just once. The chain employs TRBV7-2 and TRBJ2-7, with 7 positions matching TRBD1. From germline, CDR1 is SGHTA and CDR2 FQGNSA. The CDR3 covers 14 residues. Trimming at V came to 4 bases and at J to 3 bases, leaving 6 bases not matched to a gene. The CDR3 protein is CASSSPDRFYEQYF. The CDR3 region has the DNA TGTGCCAGCAGCTCTCCGGACAGGTTCTACGAGCAGTACTTC.

This clonotype was seen repeatedly, ten times or more. The rearrangement links TRBV12-3 or TRBV12-4 to TRBJ1-3; D gene ambiguous. Trimming left V 2 bases short and J 0 bases short, with 5 bases between. This CDR3 is 14 amino acids long. The CDR3 DNA sequence: TGTGCCAGCAGTTTACACTACTCTGGAAACACCATATATTTT. Amino acids: CASSLHYSGNTIYF.

Comment on this clonotype: A much larger clonotype is one base distant, so this may be a read error. The chain couples TRBV20-1 to TRBJ2-7, with TRBD1 matching over 7 bases. Germline CDR1 is DFQATT and CDR2 is SNEGSKA (reference sequence). The CDR3 covers 12 residues. V gave up 3 bases and J gave up 6 bases; unmatched junction bases: 5. The CDR3 region is CSARGQTCEQYF. CDR3 sequence (DNA): TGCAGTGCTAGGGGACAGACCTGCGAGCAGTACTTC.

This clonotype has ten or more counts. The germline gene is not matched at one end of the junction; a read error may be the cause. The rearrangement links TRBV7-2 to TRBJ1-6; D not certain. The CDR3 has 13 residues. Germline CDR1 and CDR2: SGHTA and FQGNSA. CDR3 sequence reads: CVSSSSRDSPLHF. CDR3 bases: TGTGTCAGCAGCTCTTCGAGGGATTCACCCCTCCACTTT.

Regarding this clonotype: A much more abundant neighbour one base away suggests this may be a read error. The chain links TRBV27 to TRBJ2-7; D is unclear. The CDR3 totals 13 residues. CDR1 and CDR2 from the germline V gene are MNHEY and SMNVEV (reference sequence). V was clipped by 4 bases and J by 11 bases, with 18 bases between them. This CDR3 reads CASSSGPTRTKYV. Written as DNA, the CDR3 is TGTGCCAGCAGTTCAGGACCGACCAGGACCAAGTACGTC.

In this sample, this clonotype turned up many times. V gene TRBV7-8 combines with J gene TRBJ1-5; D is possibly TRBD1 (5 bases). Germline V gives CDR1 SGHVS, CDR2 FQNEAQ. The length of the CDR3 is 15 residues. V was trimmed by 2 bases and J by 2 bases, leaving 10 bases between them. The CDR3 coding sequence is TGTGCCAGCAGCTTACAAGGGGTGGGCAATCAGCCCCAGCATTTT. It codes for CASSLQGVGNQPQHF.

Ten or more counts support this clonotype. The V call is TRBV5-8, the J call TRBJ1-2; 9 nucleotides align to TRBD1. Unmatched junction bases numbered 10, after V lost 3 bases and J lost 4 bases. The germline V gene has CDR1 SGHTS and CDR2 YDEGEE. This CDR3 region has 16 residues. The CDR3 is CASSSGTGKELYGYTF. The CDR3 coding sequence is TGTGCCAGCAGCTCCGGGACAGGGAAGGAGCTCTATGGCTACACCTTC.

This clonotype was seen repeatedly, ten times or more. The chain employs TRBV7-2 and TRBJ2-7; the D gene is possibly TRBD2 (6 bases). CDR1 and CDR2 from the germline V gene are SGHTA and FQGNSA. The germline V and J ends were trimmed by 5 bases and 0 bases, with 20 bases remaining between them. The CDR3 has 17 amino acids. CDR3 amino acids: CASSRPQGRPSSYEQYF. The CDR3 coding sequence is TGTGCCAGCAGCCGACCTCAAGGGAGGCCGAGCTCCTACGAGCAGTACTTC.

This clonotype was detected many times. In DNA, the CDR3 is TGTGCCAGCAGCCCGGCCAACACTGAAGCTTTCTTT. Encoded protein: CASSPANTEAFF. The rearrangement links TRBV7-9 to TRBJ1-1; D is unresolved. V was shortened by 5 bases and J by 2 bases, with 6 bases between the two germline ends. CDR3 length: 12 residues. The germline V gene encodes CDR1 SEHNR and CDR2 FQNEAQ (reference sequence).

To note about this clonotype: At one end, the junction sequence differs from germline, possibly due to a read error. V and J are TRBV29-1 and TRBJ1-2; no firm D call. The CDR3 runs to 14 residues. CDR1 is SQVTM and CDR2 is ANQGSEA in the germline V gene. This CDR3 is CSVEGSVSNYGYTF. The CDR3 DNA sequence: TGCAGCGTTGAAGGGTCAGTATCGAACTATGGTTACACCTTC.

This clonotype appeared many times. The chain carries TRBV6-2 or TRBV6-3 and TRBJ1-1, with D maybe TRBD1 (5 bases). The CDR3 runs 16 residues. V lost 4 bases, J lost 0 bases, and 15 bases lay in between. CDR1 and CDR2 (germline): MNHEY, SVGEGT. CDR3 protein: CASSLRDGALNTEAFF. As DNA, the CDR3 is TGTGCCAGCAGTTTACGGGACGGGGCATTGAACACTGAAGCTTTCTTT.

This clonotype was observed a handful of times. The chain has TRBV11-1 and TRBJ2-7, with D perhaps being TRBD1 or TRBD2 (5 bases each). Deletions cut 5 bases from V and 2 bases from J, with 22 bases between. The CDR3 contains 17 residues. CDR1 SGHAT and CDR2 FQDESV come from the germline V gene (reference sequence). CDR3 sequence: CASSTGRETRRTYEQYF. Here the CDR3 DNA reads TGTGCCAGCAGCACAGGACGGGAAACAAGGAGAACCTACGAGCAGTACTTC.

This clonotype was picked up a small number of times. The chain employs TRBV6-1 and TRBJ1-3; possible D gene TRBD1, 5 bases. The CDR3 loop spans 15 amino acids. Germline loops: CDR1 MNHNS, CDR2 SASEGT. The V and J ends lost 7 bases and 1 base respectively, with 14 bases between them. CDR3: CASTPSGGSGNTIYF. CDR3 DNA: TGTGCCAGCACCCCTTCCGGGGGGTCTGGAAACACCATATATTTT.

This sequence joins TRBV2 and TRBJ2-7; 7 nucleotides match TRBD2. The CDR3 totals 13 residues. The V gene end was trimmed by 7 bases and the J gene end by 3 bases; junction bases not matched to a gene: 6. Germline CDR1 reads SNHLY; CDR2 reads FYNNEI. CDR3 DNA sequence: TGTGCCAGCACTGCGGGAGTAGTCTACGAGCAGTACTTC. Translated, it gives CASTAGVVYEQYF.

Ten or more counts support this clonotype. The chain couples TRBV12-3 or TRBV12-4 to TRBJ1-6; 9 bases are shared with TRBD1. The CDR3 covers 13 residues. V trimming: 6 bases; J trimming: 10 bases; junction bases outside the gene matches: 4. CDR3 nucleotides: TGTGCCAGCAGCGACAGGGGGGGGTCACCCCTCCACTTT. Translation: CASSDRGGSPLHF.

This clonotype was seen at least ten times. The rearrangement uses TRBV28 and TRBJ1-1; tentatively, D is TRBD1 (6 bases). V lost 8 bases, J lost 3 bases, and 19 bases lay in between. The germline V gene encodes CDR1 MDHEN and CDR2 SYDVKM. The CDR3 contains 15 residues. CDR3: CASRTGGAGYTEAFF. Written as DNA, the CDR3 is TGTGCCAGCCGGACGGGGGGGGCAGGGTACACTGAAGCTTTCTTT.

The chain's CDR3 is CASSITPGRPNQPQHF. In DNA form, the CDR3 reads TGTGCCAGCAGTATCACTCCGGGACGTCCAAATCAGCCCCAGCATTTT. This chain connects TRBV12-3 or TRBV12-4 to TRBJ1-5; a possible D gene is TRBD1 (5 bases). The CDR3 length is 16 residues. V was trimmed by 5 bases and J by 4 bases, leaving 18 bases between them.

Only a few counts were recorded for this clonotype. CDR3 residues: CASSQDNAGRDAFF. The CDR3, as DNA: TGTGCCAGCAGCCAAGATAATGCAGGGCGTGATGCTTTCTTT. This chain joins TRBV3-1 and TRBJ1-1, with D maybe TRBD1 (5 bases). Trimming left V 0 bases short and J 11 bases short, with 16 bases between. CDR1 is LGHDT and CDR2 is YNNKEL in the germline V gene (reference sequence). This CDR3 is built from 14 residues.

This clonotype was observed many times. The V and J genes are TRBV25-1 and TRBJ2-5; possible D gene TRBD2, 6 bases. CDR3 length equals 15 residues. Germline V lookup: CDR1 MGHDK, CDR2 SYGVNS. Trimming stripped 4 bases from V and 5 bases from J, with 17 bases between. The CDR3 coding sequence is TGTGCCAGCAGTGCTGTCGGGAGAGGTTTTGAGACCCAGTACTTC. Protein sequence: CASSAVGRGFETQYF.

Only a few counts were recorded for this clonotype. The V call is TRBV5-1, the J call TRBJ2-7, with 7 bases matching TRBD2. The CDR3 is made up of 15 amino acids. The junction had 9 bases not matched to a gene; V was cut back by 4 bases and J by 2 bases. In germline, CDR1 is SGHRS, CDR2 YFSETQ. The DNA for the CDR3 is TGCGCCAGCAGCGCACGGGCTAGCGGAACCTACGAGCAGTACTTC. It is translated as CASSARASGTYEQYF.

This clonotype has a count of ten or more. V usage is TRBV12-3 or TRBV12-4 and J usage is TRBJ2-5, with TRBD2 as a possible D gene (6 bases). This CDR3 has 14 residues. The germline V and J ends were trimmed by 2 bases and 7 bases, with 14 bases remaining between them. The CDR3 nucleotides are TGTGCCAGCAGTTTAAGAGGAGGGCCGGGGACCCAGTACTTC. It codes for CASSLRGGPGTQYF.

The chain recombines TRBV3-1 with TRBJ2-2, with TRBD2 as a possible D gene (5 bases). V lost 2 bases and J lost 6, with 13 bases in between. Germline V gene data show CDR1 as LGHDT and CDR2 as YNNKEL (reference sequence). The CDR3 covers 15 residues. CDR3 DNA: TGTGCCAGCAGCCAAAGCCCCCCTAGCCCCGGGGAGCTGTTTTTT. This encodes CASSQSPPSPGELFF.

This clonotype has a handful of counts. The V and J genes are TRBV4-2 and TRBJ2-2, with 13 bases that match TRBD2. CDR3 size: 18 residues. With V trimmed by 0 bases and J by 7 bases, 8 bases remained unmatched. Germline V CDR1 and CDR2: LGHNA, YNFKEQ. The CDR3 coding sequence is TGTGCCAGCAGCCAAGACCACGGACTAGCGGGAGTTCACGGGGAGCTGTTTTTT. This translates into CASSQDHGLAGVHGELFF.

The V and J genes are TRBV30 and TRBJ2-6, with 12 nucleotides matching TRBD2. The V gene end was trimmed by 2 bases and the J gene end by 4 bases; junction bases not matched to a gene: 6. Germline assignment: CDR1 GTSNPN and CDR2 SVGIG (reference sequence). The CDR3 runs 17 residues. The CDR3 spells CAWSPLAGGTGANVLTF. CDR3 nucleotides: TGTGCCTGGAGTCCCCTAGCGGGAGGGACCGGGGCCAACGTCCTGACTTTC.